Following are 8 T cell receptor beta chains from one sample sequenced in a study of T-cell memory formation after mild COVID-19. TCRdb re-derived calls from the 5' RACE reads in MiXCR, one entry per CDR3 protein. The sample shows about 350,000 distinct CDR3 sequences, under 25% of them seen only once. The sequenced sample consisted of PBMCs or a T cell subset sorted from them (not recorded which). The receptors derive from a man younger than 35 who had mild COVID-19 (a few samples of this study predate the infection). Cell type and time point are not known.

The chain joins TRBV28 to TRBJ1-6; 8 bases map to TRBD1. The CDR3 is 17 amino acids. The V segment lost 5 bases and the J segment 0 bases; nucleotides outside the gene matches: 6. Germline V gene data show CDR1 as MDHEN and CDR2 as SYDVKM. The CDR3 region is CASSGDRRISYNSPLHF. CDR3 DNA: TGTGCCAGCAGTGGGGACAGGCGAATCTCCTATAATTCACCCCTCCACTTT.

The chain recombines TRBV7-2 with TRBJ2-1, with 8 bases identical to TRBD1. V lost 5 bases and J lost 9; bases outside the gene matches: 9. The V gene's germline CDR1 is SGHTA and CDR2 FQGNSA. The CDR3 loop spans 14 amino acids. CDR3 in amino acids: CASSTRTGKVEQFF. As DNA, the CDR3 is TGTGCCAGCAGCACCCGGACAGGGAAGGTTGAGCAGTTCTTC.

Many counts were recorded for this clonotype. V and J are TRBV28 and TRBJ2-5; D gene uncertain. CDR1 and CDR2 (germline): MDHEN, SYDVKM. V was trimmed by 4 bases and J by 7 bases, leaving 7 bases between them. The CDR3 length is 11 residues. CDR3 DNA sequence: TGTGCCAGCAGTTCCTGGGGGACCCAGTACTTC. Its translation: CASSSWGTQYF.

This chain connects TRBV18 to TRBJ2-7, with no clear D. Germline values: CDR1 KGHSH, CDR2 LQKENI. Trimming removed 2 bases at V and 3 bases at J, with 11 bases between. The CDR3 has 14 amino acids. The CDR3 DNA reads TGTGCCAGCTCACCAACGTATCAGGTCTACGAGCAGTACTTC. This codes for CASSPTYQVYEQYF.

V usage is TRBV6-2 or TRBV6-3 and J usage is TRBJ2-5, with D perhaps TRBD2 (5 bases). This CDR3 has 13 residues. Germline V gene sequence: CDR1 MNHEY, CDR2 SVGEGT. Trimming stripped 6 bases from V and 7 bases from J, with 15 bases between. The CDR3 loop is CASSPPLGGTQYF. The CDR3 bases are TGTGCCAGCAGCCCCCCACTTGGAGGGACCCAGTACTTC.

In its sample, this clonotype was seen a few times. The chain links TRBV7-9 to TRBJ1-6, with D uncertain. The CDR3 spans 15 residues. Germline CDR1 reads SEHNR; CDR2 reads FQNEAQ (reference sequence). V lost 4 bases and J 3 bases, leaving 10 bases between the germline ends. The CDR3 DNA reads as TGTGCCAGCAGCTCCCCGTGGGGCTATAATTCACCCCTCCACTTT. This sequence encodes CASSSPWGYNSPLHF. Filled out from reference TRBV7-9 and TRBJ1-6, the complete variable domain reads DTGVSQNPRHKITKRGQNVTFRCDPISEHNRLYWYRQTLGQGPEFLTYFQNEAQLEKSRLLSDRFSAERPKGSFSTLEIQRTEQGDSAMYLCASSSPWGYNSPLHFGNGTRLTVT.

This clonotype has just a few counts. The chain carries TRBV2 and TRBJ1-2; TRBD1 might be the D (5 bases). The CDR3 covers 13 residues. Germline assignment: CDR1 SNHLY and CDR2 FYNNEI. V was clipped by 6 bases and J by 8 bases, with 16 bases between them. CDR3 protein: CASSGAGRGGYTF. CDR3 in DNA: TGTGCCAGCAGCGGGGCAGGCCGGGGAGGCTACACCTTC.

This clonotype was seen a handful of times. The chain employs TRBV7-2 and TRBJ1-5; D unclear. The CDR3 contains 14 residues. Trimming stripped 6 bases from V and 6 bases from J, with 15 bases between. The V gene's germline CDR1 is SGHTA and CDR2 FQGNSA. The CDR3 loop reads CASSQASVPQPQHF. CDR3 DNA sequence: TGTGCCAGCAGTCAGGCCTCTGTGCCTCAGCCCCAGCATTTT.